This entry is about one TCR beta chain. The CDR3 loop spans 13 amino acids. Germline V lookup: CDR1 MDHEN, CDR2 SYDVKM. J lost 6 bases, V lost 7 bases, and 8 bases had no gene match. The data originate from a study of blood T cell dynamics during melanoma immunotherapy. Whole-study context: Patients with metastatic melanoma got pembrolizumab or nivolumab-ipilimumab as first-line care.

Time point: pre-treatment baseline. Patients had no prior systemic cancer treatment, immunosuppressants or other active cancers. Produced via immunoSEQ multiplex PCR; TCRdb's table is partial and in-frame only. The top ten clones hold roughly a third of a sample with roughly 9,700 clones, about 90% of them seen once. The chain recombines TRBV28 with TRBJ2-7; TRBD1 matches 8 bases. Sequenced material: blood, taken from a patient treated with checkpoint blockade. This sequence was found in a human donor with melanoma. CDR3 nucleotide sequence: TGTGCCAGCACCCGGACAGGGAGCCTCGAGCAGTACTTC. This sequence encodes CASTRTGSLEQYF.